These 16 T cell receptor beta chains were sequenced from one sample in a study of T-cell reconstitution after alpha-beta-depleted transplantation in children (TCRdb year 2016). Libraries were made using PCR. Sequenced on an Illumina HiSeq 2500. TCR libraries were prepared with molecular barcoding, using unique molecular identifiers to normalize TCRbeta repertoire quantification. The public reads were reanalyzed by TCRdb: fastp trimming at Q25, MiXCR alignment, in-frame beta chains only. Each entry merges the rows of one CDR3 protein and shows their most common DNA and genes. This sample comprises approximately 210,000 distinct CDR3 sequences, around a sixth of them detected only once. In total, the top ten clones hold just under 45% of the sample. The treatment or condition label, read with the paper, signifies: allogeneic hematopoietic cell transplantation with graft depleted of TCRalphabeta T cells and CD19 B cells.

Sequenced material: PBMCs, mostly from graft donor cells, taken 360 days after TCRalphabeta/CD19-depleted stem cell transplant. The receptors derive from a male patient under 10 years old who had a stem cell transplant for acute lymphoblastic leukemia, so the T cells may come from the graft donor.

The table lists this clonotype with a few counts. The CDR3 DNA follows: TGCAGCGTTCAGGGGGGTCAGGAAGCCGGGGAGCTGTTTTTT. This sequence encodes CSVQGGQEAGELFF. V usage is TRBV29-1 and J usage is TRBJ2-2, with D possibly matching TRBD1 (7 bases). Germline V gene data show CDR1 as SQVTM and CDR2 as ANQGSEA. V lost 5 bases to trimming and J lost 6 bases, with 16 bases between them. CDR3 length: 14 amino acids.

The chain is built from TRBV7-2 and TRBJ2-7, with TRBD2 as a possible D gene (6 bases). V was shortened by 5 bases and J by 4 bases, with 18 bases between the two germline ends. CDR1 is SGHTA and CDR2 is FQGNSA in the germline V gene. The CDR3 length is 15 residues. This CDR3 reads CASSTRGSGTYEQYF. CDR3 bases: TGTGCCAGCAGCACTCGGGGTAGCGGAACTTACGAGCAGTACTTC.

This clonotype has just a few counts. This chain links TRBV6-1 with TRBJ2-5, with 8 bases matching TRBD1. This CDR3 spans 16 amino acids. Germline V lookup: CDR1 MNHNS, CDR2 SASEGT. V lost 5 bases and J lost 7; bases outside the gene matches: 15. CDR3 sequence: CASSLLDRDEGGTQYF. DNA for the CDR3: TGTGCCAGCAGTCTGCTGGACAGGGACGAGGGAGGGACCCAGTACTTC.

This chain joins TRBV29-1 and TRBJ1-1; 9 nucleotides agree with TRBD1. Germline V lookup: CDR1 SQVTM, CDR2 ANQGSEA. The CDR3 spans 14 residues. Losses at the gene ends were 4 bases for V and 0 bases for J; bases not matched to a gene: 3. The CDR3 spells CSVGDRAMNTEAFF. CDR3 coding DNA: TGCAGCGTTGGGGACAGGGCTATGAACACTGAAGCTTTCTTT.

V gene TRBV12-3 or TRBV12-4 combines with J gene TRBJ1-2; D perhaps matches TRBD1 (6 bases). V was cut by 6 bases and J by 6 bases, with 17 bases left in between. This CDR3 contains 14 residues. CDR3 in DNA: TGTGCCAGCAGAGCCGGGGGGGGGCAGAATGGCTACACCTTC. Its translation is CASRAGGGQNGYTF.

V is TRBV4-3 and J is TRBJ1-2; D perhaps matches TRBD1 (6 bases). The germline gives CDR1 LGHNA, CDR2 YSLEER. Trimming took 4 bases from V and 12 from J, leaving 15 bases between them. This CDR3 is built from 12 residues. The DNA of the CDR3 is TGCGCCAGCAGCCCCGCGGGGGGCTTCCACACCTTC. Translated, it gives CASSPAGGFHTF.

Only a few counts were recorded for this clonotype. CDR3 sequence reads: CASSPWDRANYGYTF. CDR3 DNA sequence: TGTGCCAGCAGTCCTTGGGACAGGGCGAACTATGGCTACACCTTC. The genes are TRBV27 and TRBJ1-2; 9 bases line up with TRBD1. Losses at the gene ends were 5 bases for V and 2 bases for J; bases not matched to a gene: 6. CDR3 size: 15 residues. The germline gives CDR1 MNHEY, CDR2 SMNVEV (reference sequence).

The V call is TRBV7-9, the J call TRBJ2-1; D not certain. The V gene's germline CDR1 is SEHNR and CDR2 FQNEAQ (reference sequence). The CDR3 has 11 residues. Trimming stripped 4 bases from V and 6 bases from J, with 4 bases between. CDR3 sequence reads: CASSSPNEQFF. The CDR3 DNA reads TGTGCCAGCAGCTCCCCCAATGAGCAGTTCTTC.

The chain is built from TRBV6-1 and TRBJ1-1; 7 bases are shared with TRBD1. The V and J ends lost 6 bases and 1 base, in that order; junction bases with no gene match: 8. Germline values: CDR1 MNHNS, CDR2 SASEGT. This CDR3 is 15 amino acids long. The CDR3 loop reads CASSPGEGANTEAFF. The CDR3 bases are TGTGCCAGCAGCCCCGGAGAGGGGGCGAACACTGAAGCTTTCTTT.

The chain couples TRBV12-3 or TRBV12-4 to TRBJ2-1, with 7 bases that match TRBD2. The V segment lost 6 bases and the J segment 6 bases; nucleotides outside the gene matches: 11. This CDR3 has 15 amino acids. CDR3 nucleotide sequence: TGTGCCAGCAGAAAGGGTGGGGGGGGACCCAATGAGCAGTTCTTC. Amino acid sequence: CASRKGGGGPNEQFF.

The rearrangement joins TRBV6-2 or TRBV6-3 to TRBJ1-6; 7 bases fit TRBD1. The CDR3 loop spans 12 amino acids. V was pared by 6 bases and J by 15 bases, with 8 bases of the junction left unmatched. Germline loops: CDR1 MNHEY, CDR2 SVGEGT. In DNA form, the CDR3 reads TGTGCCAGCAGCCACCGACAGGGTCGCCTCCACTTT. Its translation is CASSHRQGRLHF.

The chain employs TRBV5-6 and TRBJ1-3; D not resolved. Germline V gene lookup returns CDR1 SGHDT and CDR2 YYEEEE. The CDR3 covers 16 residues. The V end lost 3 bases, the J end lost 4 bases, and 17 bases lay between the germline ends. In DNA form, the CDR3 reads TGTGCCAGCAGCTGGAAGCCATCTCAAGTGGGAAACACCATATATTTT. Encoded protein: CASSWKPSQVGNTIYF.

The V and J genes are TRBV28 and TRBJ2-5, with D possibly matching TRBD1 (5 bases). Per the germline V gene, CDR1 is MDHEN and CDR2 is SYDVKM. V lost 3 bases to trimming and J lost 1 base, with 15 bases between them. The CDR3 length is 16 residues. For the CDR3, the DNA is TGTGCCAGCAGTTTTCAGGGCAGCCTCTTCCAAGAGACCCAGTACTTC. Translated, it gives CASSFQGSLFQETQYF.

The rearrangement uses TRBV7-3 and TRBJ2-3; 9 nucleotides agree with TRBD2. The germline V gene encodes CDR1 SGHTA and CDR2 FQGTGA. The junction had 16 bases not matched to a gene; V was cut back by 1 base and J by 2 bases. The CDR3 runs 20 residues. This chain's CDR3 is CASSLNFRGRASRDTDTQYF. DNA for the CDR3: TGTGCCAGCAGCTTAAATTTCCGCGGGAGGGCTTCGAGGGACACAGATACGCAGTATTTT.

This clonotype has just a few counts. The CDR3: CASSSQGRNTEAFF. The CDR3 DNA sequence: TGTGCCAGCAGCAGCCAGGGGCGTAACACTGAAGCTTTCTTT. The chain recombines TRBV7-9 with TRBJ1-1, with D possibly matching TRBD1 (6 bases). Germline V gives CDR1 SEHNR, CDR2 FQNEAQ (reference sequence). This CDR3 comprises 14 residues. The V end lost 5 bases, the J end lost 2 bases, and 12 bases lay between the germline ends.

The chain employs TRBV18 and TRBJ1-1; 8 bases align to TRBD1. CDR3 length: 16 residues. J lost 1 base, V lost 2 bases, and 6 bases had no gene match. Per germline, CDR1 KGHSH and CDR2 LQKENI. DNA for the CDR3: TGTGCCAGCTCACCATTTCGGGACAGGTCGAACACTGAAGCTTTCTTT. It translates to CASSPFRDRSNTEAFF.